The 3 T cell receptor beta chains in this list originate from one sample, sequenced in a study of blood T cell repertoires in COVID-19. Some clones are missing from TCRdb's copy, which holds only in-frame ones; the method was immunoSEQ multiplex PCR. This sample has about 81,000 clones; approximately 82% occur once, and the top ten carry 6.5% to 8%. Sequenced: peripheral blood. These receptor sequences come from a human donor in a cohort sampled during active COVID-19.

The CDR3 DNA reads TGTGCCAGCAGTAAGGGACAAAGGAATCAGCCCCAGCATTTT. Translated, it gives CASSKGQRNQPQHF. This rearrangement joins TRBV6-5 to TRBJ1-5; D perhaps matches TRBD1 (6 bases). The CDR3 has 14 residues. In germline, CDR1 is MNHEY, CDR2 SVGAGI. The V gene lost 5 bases and the J gene lost 4 bases, with 12 bases spanning the gap.

The chain joins TRBV15 to TRBJ1-5, with 7 bases aligning to TRBD1. There are 15 residues in the CDR3. Germline V gene lookup returns CDR1 LNHNV and CDR2 YYDKDF (reference sequence). Trimming at V came to 1 base and at J to 4 bases, leaving 4 bases not matched to a gene. CDR3 nucleotide sequence: TGTGCCACCAGCAGAGGACAGGGAGAGAATCAGCCCCAGCATTTT. Protein: CATSRGQGENQPQHF.

This clone was found a few times. V usage is TRBV6-6 and J usage is TRBJ1-6; TRBD1 matches 8 bases. CDR1 MNHNY and CDR2 SVGAGI come from the germline V gene (reference sequence). CDR3 length equals 16 residues. The V gene end was trimmed by 6 bases and the J gene end by 9 bases; junction bases not matched to a gene: 13. CDR3 nucleotide sequence: TGTGCCAGCAGGAACCTCCTCCAGGGGGCGATTTCACCCCTCCACTTT. This sequence encodes CASRNLLQGAISPLHF.